This T cell receptor (beta chain) was recovered during a study of T cell responses to AZD1222 COVID-19 vaccine. The table came from immunoSEQ multiplex PCR; TCRdb's copy has only in-frame clones and leaves some out. The repertoire holds over 120,000 clones, with just under 95% as singletons. As concerns this clone: No antigen is known for it.

The CDR3 is 16 residues long. Germline-derived CDR1 and CDR2 are MNHEY and SMNVEV (reference sequence). V was shortened by 2 bases and J by 3 bases, with 14 bases between the two germline ends. Study-level points and caveats: Sampling that yielded the repertoires occurred only after the peak T cell response. Most donors were white British and more were female, and clonal diversity was possibly underestimated. Seropositive status at baseline applied to only five to seven AZD1222 recipients.

The source of this sequence is an adult in good health. The input for sequencing was peripheral blood, taken on day 0 of AZD1222 vaccination. This sequence joins TRBV27 and TRBJ1-3; D unclear. CDR3 in DNA: TGTGCCAGCAGTTTAGCCGGACCGTCCCATGGAAACACCATATATTTT. Translated, it gives CASSLAGPSHGNTIYF.